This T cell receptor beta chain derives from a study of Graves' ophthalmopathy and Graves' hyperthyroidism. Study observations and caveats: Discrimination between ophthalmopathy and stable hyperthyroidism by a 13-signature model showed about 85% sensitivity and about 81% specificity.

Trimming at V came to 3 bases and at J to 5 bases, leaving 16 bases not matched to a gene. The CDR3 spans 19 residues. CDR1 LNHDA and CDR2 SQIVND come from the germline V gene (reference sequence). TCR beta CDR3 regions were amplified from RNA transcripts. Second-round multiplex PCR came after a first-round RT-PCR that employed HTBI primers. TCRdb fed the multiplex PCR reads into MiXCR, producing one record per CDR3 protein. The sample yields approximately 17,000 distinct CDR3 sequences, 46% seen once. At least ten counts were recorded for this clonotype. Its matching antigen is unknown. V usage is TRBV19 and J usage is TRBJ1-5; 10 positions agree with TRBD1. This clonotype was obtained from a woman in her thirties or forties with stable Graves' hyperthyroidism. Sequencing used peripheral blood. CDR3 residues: CASSIPLDRGGPAHQPQHF. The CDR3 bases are TGTGCCAGTAGTATTCCATTGGACAGGGGGGGACCTGCGCATCAGCCCCAGCATTTT.